Listed here are 18 T cell receptor beta chains from one sample, sequenced in a study of T cells in Graves' hyperthyroidism and ophthalmopathy. Amplification of TCR beta CDR3 regions used RNA as the template. The TCR CDR3 was amplified in a first-round RT-PCR using the HTBI primer set. MiXCR was run by TCRdb on the multiplex PCR reads, yielding one entry per CDR3 protein. The sample holds 500,000 to 650,000 distinct CDR3 sequences, about 20% seen once. Sequencing was done on a sample of blood. These receptors all stem from a man aged 40-49 years with Graves' ophthalmopathy.

This clonotype occurred many times. The chain employs TRBV7-3 and TRBJ2-3; TRBD2 might be the D (6 bases). This CDR3 contains 16 residues. Germline V gene data show CDR1 as SGHTA and CDR2 as FQGTGA. Trimming removed 1 base at V and 0 bases at J, with 11 bases between. The CDR3 DNA sequence: TGTGCCAGCAGCTTAAATGGAGGGTTCAGCACAGATACGCAGTATTTT. This gives the protein CASSLNGGFSTDTQYF.

This clonotype was seen ten or more times. The chain combines TRBV2 with TRBJ2-3, with D unclear. The CDR3 extends over 11 amino acids. The V gene's germline CDR1 is SNHLY and CDR2 FYNNEI. Trimming removed 4 bases at V and 6 bases at J, with 5 bases between. The DNA of the CDR3 is TGTGCCAGCAGTGGTGTGGATACGCAGTATTTT. Translated: CASSGVDTQYF.

The chain has TRBV6-1 and TRBJ2-1; D possibly corresponds to TRBD2 (6 bases). With 4 bases removed from V and 1 base from J, the gap between germline ends came to 14 bases. The CDR3 extends over 16 amino acids. Germline V gene sequence: CDR1 MNHNS, CDR2 SASEGT. In DNA, the CDR3 is TGTGCCAGCAGTGTCCTTAGCGGAAATTCCTACAATGAGCAGTTCTTC. Translated: CASSVLSGNSYNEQFF.

This clonotype was seen repeatedly, ten times or more. The chain has TRBV6-1 and TRBJ2-7; D is possibly TRBD1 or TRBD2 (7 bases each). The CDR3 is 14 amino acids. In germline, CDR1 is MNHNS, CDR2 SASEGT. Trimming took off 7 bases at V and 1 base at J, with 14 bases between the two ends. The CDR3 DNA follows: TGTGCCAGCACCTCCCAGGGGGGGTCCTACGAGCAGTACTTC. It codes for CASTSQGGSYEQYF.

The J gene is TRBJ2-7, the V gene TRBV5-1; perhaps TRBD2 as D (6 bases). There are 14 residues in the CDR3. With 4 bases removed from V and 0 bases from J, the gap between germline ends came to 11 bases. Germline-derived CDR1 and CDR2 are SGHRS and YFSETQ. CDR3 coding DNA: TGCGCCAGCAGCACCCTAGCGACCTCCTACGAGCAGTACTTC. Amino acid sequence: CASSTLATSYEQYF. The variable domain in full, with the rest retrieved from reference TRBV5-1 and TRBJ2-7, is KAGVTQTPRYLIKTRGQQVTLSCSPISGHRSVSWYQQTPGQGLQFLFEYFSETQRNKGNFPGRFSGRQFSNSRSEMNVSTLELGDSALYLCASSTLATSYEQYFGPGTRLTVT.

This clonotype was detected ten times or more. The rearrangement links TRBV27 to TRBJ1-6, with D perhaps matching TRBD1 (6 bases). Germline values: CDR1 MNHEY, CDR2 SMNVEV (reference sequence). The CDR3 runs to 15 residues. Trimming pared 6 bases from V and 1 base from J, leaving 10 bases between. The DNA for the CDR3 is TGTGCCAGCAGCCGGCAGGGGTCCTATAATTCACCCCTCCACTTT. It codes for CASSRQGSYNSPLHF.

This clonotype was seen a handful of times. CDR3: CASSSPGLSGANVLTF. CDR3 coding DNA: TGTGCCAGCAGTTCCCCGGGCCTCTCTGGGGCCAACGTCCTGACTTTC. The chain joins TRBV27 to TRBJ2-6; D is undetermined. V lost 4 bases, J lost 0 bases, and 10 bases lay in between. CDR3 size: 16 residues. Germline CDR1 and CDR2: MNHEY and SMNVEV (reference sequence).

A word on this clonotype: A single base separates this from a much larger clone, so it may be a read error. This chain connects TRBV28 to TRBJ2-7; the match to TRBD2 covers 12 bases. The CDR3 runs 15 residues. Germline loops: CDR1 MDHEN, CDR2 SYDVKM. After removal of 4 bases from V and 7 bases from J, the junction contained 8 bases not matched to a gene. The CDR3 DNA reads TGTGCCAGCAGTTCTACTAGCGGGAGGCTATTGGAGCAGTACTTC. Amino acid sequence: CASSSTSGRLLEQYF.

The chain uses TRBV4-3 and TRBJ2-1; D may be TRBD1 (6 bases). The CDR3 consists of 17 residues. V lost 3 bases and J 5 bases, leaving 20 bases between the germline ends. Germline loops: CDR1 LGHNA, CDR2 YSLEER. The CDR3 loop is CASSQKTGTRRHNEQFF. In DNA form, the CDR3 reads TGCGCCAGCAGCCAGAAAACCGGGACAAGGAGACACAATGAGCAGTTCTTC.

This clonotype showed up many times. The chain combines TRBV11-2 with TRBJ2-2; D may match TRBD1 or TRBD2 (5 bases each). V dropped 4 bases and J dropped 3 bases, with 15 bases sitting between them. This CDR3 region has 16 residues. The germline CDR1 and CDR2 sequences are SGHAT and FQNNGV. CDR3 in DNA: TGTGCCAGCAGCTCACCAGGGAGCTCGGACACCGGGGAGCTGTTTTTT. Translation: CASSSPGSSDTGELFF.

Of note for this clonotype: This may be a read error, as it is one base from a much larger clone. The J gene is TRBJ2-1, the V gene TRBV18; unclear D gene. The germline V and J ends were trimmed by 4 bases and 10 bases, with 17 bases remaining between them. Germline-derived CDR1 and CDR2 are KGHSH and LQKENI. The CDR3 contains 14 residues. CDR3 loop: CASSLNGPPGEQFF. As DNA, the CDR3 is TGTGCCAGCTCACTCAACGGGCCTCCCGGCGAGCAGTTCTTC.

The sample holds many counts of this clonotype. The genes are TRBV20-1 and TRBJ1-1; unclear D gene. This CDR3 spans 15 amino acids. The germline V and J ends were trimmed by 5 bases and 0 bases, with 16 bases remaining between them. The germline V gene encodes CDR1 DFQATT and CDR2 SNEGSKA (reference sequence). CDR3 loop: CSAAPGARMNTEAFF. The CDR3 DNA sequence: TGCAGTGCTGCCCCAGGAGCACGAATGAACACTGAAGCTTTCTTT.

This clonotype has a count of ten or more. The chain couples TRBV12-3 or TRBV12-4 to TRBJ1-1, with a weak D call TRBD1 (5 bases). The CDR3 runs 13 residues. V lost 0 bases to trimming and J lost 10 bases, with 12 bases between them. The CDR3 reads CASSLAHGGPAFF. The DNA for the CDR3 is TGTGCCAGCAGTTTAGCGCATGGGGGACCAGCTTTCTTT.

This clonotype has more than one count but fewer than ten. V usage is TRBV6-4 and J usage is TRBJ1-2; 10 nucleotides align to TRBD1. Trimming at V came to 5 bases and at J to 4 bases, leaving 16 bases not matched to a gene. Germline assignment: CDR1 MRHNA and CDR2 SNTAGT. The CDR3 loop spans 18 amino acids. The CDR3 region is CASSLSGTGVKGAYGYTF. CDR3 DNA sequence: TGTGCCAGCAGTCTCTCCGGGACAGGGGTCAAGGGGGCCTATGGCTACACCTTC.

This clonotype was counted a few times. V gene TRBV19 combines with J gene TRBJ1-2; D is unresolved. Germline CDR1 LNHDA, CDR2 SQIVND (reference sequence). V was shortened by 5 bases and J by 3 bases, with 10 bases between the two germline ends. The CDR3 contains 13 residues. DNA of the CDR3: TGTGCCAGTAGTCATGTGGTCTACTATGGCTACACCTTC. Translated, it gives CASSHVVYYGYTF. Full variable domain (outside the CDR3, taken from reference TRBV19 and TRBJ1-2): DGGITQSPKYLFRKEGQNVTLSCEQNLNHDAMYWYRQDPGQGLRLIYYSQIVNDFQKGDIAEGYSVSREKKESFPLTVTSAQKNPTAFYLCASSHVVYYGYTFGSGTRLTVV.

This clonotype occurred a few times. The chain uses TRBV28 and TRBJ2-3; D might be TRBD1 or TRBD2, each matching 5 bases. This CDR3 has 17 residues. Germline CDR1 MDHEN, CDR2 SYDVKM. V was cut by 6 bases and J by 0 bases, with 19 bases left in between. CDR3 nucleotide sequence: TGTGCCAGCAGGGAGAGGGGTAAGGTGGGGAGCACAGATACGCAGTATTTT. Its protein product is CASRERGKVGSTDTQYF. The entire variable domain, with the rest obtained from reference TRBV28 and TRBJ2-3, is as follows: DVKVTQSSRYLVKRTGEKVFLECVQDMDHENMFWYRQDPGLGLRLIYFSYDVKMKEKGDIPEGYSVSREKKERFSLILESASTNQTSMYLCASRERGKVGSTDTQYFGPGTRLTVL.

This clonotype was detected many times. The chain combines TRBV7-8 with TRBJ2-7, with 11 bases lining up with TRBD1. Per germline, CDR1 SGHVS and CDR2 FQNEAQ. V was pared by 2 bases and J by 6 bases, with 6 bases of the junction left unmatched. There are 15 residues in the CDR3. The CDR3 spells CASSLPGTGGIEQYF. CDR3 nucleotide sequence: TGTGCCAGCAGCTTACCAGGGACAGGGGGAATCGAGCAGTACTTC.

The rearrangement uses TRBV30 and TRBJ2-7; D uncertain. The CDR3 consists of 11 residues. The ends were cut back, 3 bases at V and 2 bases at J, with 5 bases in the middle. Germline V gene lookup returns CDR1 GTSNPN and CDR2 SVGIG (reference sequence). The CDR3 sequence: CAWSQAYEQYF. The CDR3 nucleotides read TGTGCCTGGAGCCAGGCCTACGAGCAGTACTTC.